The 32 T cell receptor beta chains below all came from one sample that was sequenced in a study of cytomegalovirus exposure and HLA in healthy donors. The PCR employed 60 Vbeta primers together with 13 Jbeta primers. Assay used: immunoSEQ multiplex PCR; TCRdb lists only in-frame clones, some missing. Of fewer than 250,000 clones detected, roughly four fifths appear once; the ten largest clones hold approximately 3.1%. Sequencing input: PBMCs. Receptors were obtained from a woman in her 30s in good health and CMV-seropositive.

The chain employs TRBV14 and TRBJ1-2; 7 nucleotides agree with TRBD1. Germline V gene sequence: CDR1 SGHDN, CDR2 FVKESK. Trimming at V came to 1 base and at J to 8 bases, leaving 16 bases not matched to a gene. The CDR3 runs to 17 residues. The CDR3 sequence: CASSQALVGRGLGGYTF. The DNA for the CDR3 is TGTGCCAGCAGCCAAGCTTTAGTCGGCAGGGGGTTAGGCGGCTACACCTTC.

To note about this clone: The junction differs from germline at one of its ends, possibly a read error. The CDR3 spells CASSINQETQYF. The CDR3 nucleotides are TGTGCCAGCAGTATTAACCAGGAGACCCAGTACTTC. This chain uses TRBV28 with TRBJ2-5; the D is unclear. The CDR3 has 12 amino acids. Germline values: CDR1 MDHEN, CDR2 SYDVKM.

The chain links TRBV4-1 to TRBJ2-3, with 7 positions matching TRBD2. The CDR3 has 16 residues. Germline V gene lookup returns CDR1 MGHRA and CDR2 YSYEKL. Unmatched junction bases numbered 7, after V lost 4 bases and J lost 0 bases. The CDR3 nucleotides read TGCGCCAGCAGCCCTTTCGAGCGGGGCAGCACAGATACGCAGTATTTT. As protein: CASSPFERGSTDTQYF.

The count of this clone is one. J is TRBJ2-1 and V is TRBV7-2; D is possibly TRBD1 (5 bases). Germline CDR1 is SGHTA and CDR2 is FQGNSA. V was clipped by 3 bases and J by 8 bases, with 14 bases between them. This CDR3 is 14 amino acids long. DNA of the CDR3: TGTGCCAGCAGCTTCAGGGTTCCCCCCCATGAGCAGTTCTTC. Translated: CASSFRVPPHEQFF.

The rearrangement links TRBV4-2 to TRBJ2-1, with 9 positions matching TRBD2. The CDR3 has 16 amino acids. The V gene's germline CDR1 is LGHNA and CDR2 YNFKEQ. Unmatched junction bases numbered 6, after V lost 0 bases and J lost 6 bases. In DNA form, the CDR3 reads TGTGCCAGCAGCCAAGACCTTAGCGGGAGACCCAATGAGCAGTTCTTC. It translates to CASSQDLSGRPNEQFF.

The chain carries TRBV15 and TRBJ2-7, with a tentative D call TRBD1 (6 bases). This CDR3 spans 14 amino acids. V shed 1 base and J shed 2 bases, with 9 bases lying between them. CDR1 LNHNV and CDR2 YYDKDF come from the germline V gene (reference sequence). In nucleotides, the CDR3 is TGTGCCACCAGCAGAGGGACAGTCACCTACGAGCAGTACTTC. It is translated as CATSRGTVTYEQYF.

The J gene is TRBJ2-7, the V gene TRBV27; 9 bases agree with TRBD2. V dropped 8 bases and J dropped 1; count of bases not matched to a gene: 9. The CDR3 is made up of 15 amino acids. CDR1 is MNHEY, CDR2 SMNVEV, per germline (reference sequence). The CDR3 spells CASGTLLAGSYEQYF. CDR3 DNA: TGTGCCAGCGGAACCCTCCTAGCGGGGTCCTACGAGCAGTACTTC.

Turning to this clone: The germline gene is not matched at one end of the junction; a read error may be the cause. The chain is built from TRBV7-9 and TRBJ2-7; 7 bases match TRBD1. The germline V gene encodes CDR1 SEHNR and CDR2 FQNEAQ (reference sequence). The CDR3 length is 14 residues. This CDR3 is CSSSSKGAPHEQYF. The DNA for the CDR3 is TGTTCCAGCAGCTCTAAGGGGGCCCCCCACGAGCAGTACTTC.

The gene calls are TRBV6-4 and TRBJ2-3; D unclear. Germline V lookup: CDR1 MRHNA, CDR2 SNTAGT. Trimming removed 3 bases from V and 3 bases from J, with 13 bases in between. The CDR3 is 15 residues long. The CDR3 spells CASSEAGRRTDTQYF. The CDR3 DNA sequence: TGTGCCAGCAGTGAGGCAGGCCGAAGGACAGATACGCAGTATTTT.

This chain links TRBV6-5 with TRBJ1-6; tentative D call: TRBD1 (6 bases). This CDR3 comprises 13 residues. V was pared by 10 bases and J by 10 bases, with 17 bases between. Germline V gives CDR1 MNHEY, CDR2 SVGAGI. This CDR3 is CATKRGYGSPLHF. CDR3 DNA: TGTGCCACCAAGAGGGGGTATGGCTCACCCCTCCACTTT.

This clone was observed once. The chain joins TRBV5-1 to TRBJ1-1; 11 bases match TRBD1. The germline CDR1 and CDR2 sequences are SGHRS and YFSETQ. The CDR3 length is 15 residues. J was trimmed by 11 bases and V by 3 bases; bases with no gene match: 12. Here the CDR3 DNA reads TGCGCCAGCAGCTCCTGGGACAGGGGGACTACCGGCGCTTTCTTT. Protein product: CASSSWDRGTTGAFF. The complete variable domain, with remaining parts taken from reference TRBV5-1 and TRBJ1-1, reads KAGVTQTPRYLIKTRGQQVTLSCSPISGHRSVSWYQQTPGQGLQFLFEYFSETQRNKGNFPGRFSGRQFSNSRSEMNVSTLELGDSALYLCASSSWDRGTTGAFFGQGTRLTVV.

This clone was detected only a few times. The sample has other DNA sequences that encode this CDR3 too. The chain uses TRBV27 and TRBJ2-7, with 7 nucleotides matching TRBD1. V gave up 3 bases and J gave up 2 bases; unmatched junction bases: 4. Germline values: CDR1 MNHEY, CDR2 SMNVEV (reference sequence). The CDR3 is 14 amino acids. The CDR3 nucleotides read TGTGCCAGCAGTTTGGCAGGGGGTACCTACGAGCAGTACTTC. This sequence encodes CASSLAGGTYEQYF.

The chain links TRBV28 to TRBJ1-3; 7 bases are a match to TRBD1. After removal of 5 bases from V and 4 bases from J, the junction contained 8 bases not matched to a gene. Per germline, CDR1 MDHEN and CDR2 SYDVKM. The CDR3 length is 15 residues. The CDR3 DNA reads TGTGCCAGCAGTCCCCCGACAGGGAACGGAAACACCATATATTTT. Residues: CASSPPTGNGNTIYF.

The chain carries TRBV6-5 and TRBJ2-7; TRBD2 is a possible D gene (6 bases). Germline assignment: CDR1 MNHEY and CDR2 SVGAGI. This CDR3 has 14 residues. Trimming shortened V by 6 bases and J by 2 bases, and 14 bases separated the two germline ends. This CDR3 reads CASRKAGSPYEQYF. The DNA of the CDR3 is TGTGCCAGCAGAAAAGCGGGCTCTCCCTACGAGCAGTACTTC.

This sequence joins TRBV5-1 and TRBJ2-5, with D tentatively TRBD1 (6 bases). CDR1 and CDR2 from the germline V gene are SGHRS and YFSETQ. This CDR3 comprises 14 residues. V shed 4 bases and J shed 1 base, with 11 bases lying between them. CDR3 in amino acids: CASSLTGFQETQYF. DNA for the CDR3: TGCGCCAGCAGCCTCACAGGGTTCCAAGAGACCCAGTACTTC.

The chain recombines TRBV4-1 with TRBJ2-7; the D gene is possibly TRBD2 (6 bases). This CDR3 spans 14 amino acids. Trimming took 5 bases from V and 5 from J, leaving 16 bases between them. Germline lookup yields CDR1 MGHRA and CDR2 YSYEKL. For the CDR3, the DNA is TGCGCCAGCAGCAACCTGGAGGGCCGTAACGAGCAGTACTTC. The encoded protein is CASSNLEGRNEQYF.

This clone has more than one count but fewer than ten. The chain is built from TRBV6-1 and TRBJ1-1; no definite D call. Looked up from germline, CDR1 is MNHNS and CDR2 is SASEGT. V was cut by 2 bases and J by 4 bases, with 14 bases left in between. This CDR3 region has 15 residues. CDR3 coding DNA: TGTGCCAGCAGTGAACTCCCAGGCGGAGGCACTGAAGCTTTCTTT. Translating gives CASSELPGGGTEAFF.

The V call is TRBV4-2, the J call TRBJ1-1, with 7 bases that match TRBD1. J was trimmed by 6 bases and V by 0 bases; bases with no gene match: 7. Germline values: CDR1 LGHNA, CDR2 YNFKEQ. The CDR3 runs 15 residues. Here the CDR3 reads CASSQELTGEAEAFF. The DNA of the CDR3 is TGTGCCAGCAGCCAAGAACTAACAGGGGAAGCTGAAGCTTTCTTT.

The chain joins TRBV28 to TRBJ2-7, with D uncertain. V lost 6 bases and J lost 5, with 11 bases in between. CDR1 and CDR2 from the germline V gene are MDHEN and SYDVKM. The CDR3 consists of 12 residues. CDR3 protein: CASRVVSNEQYF. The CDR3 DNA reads TGTGCCAGCAGGGTGGTTAGCAACGAGCAGTACTTC. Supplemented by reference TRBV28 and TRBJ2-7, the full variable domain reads DVKVTQSSRYLVKRTGEKVFLECVQDMDHENMFWYRQDPGLGLRLIYFSYDVKMKEKGDIPEGYSVSREKKERFSLILESASTNQTSMYLCASRVVSNEQYFGPGTRLTVT.

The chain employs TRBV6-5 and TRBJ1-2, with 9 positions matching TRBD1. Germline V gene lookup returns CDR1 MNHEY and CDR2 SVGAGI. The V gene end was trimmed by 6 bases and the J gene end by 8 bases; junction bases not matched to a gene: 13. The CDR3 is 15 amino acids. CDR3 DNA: TGTGCCAGCAGCCAAACCCGGGACAGGGTGCTGGGCTACACCTTC. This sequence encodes CASSQTRDRVLGYTF.

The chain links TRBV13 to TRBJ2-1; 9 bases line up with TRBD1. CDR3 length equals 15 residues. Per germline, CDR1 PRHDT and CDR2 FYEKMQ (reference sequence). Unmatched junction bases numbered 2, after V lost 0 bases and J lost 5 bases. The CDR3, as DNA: TGTGCCAGCAGCTTAGGGGACAGGGGTGACAATGAGCAGTTCTTC. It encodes CASSLGDRGDNEQFF.

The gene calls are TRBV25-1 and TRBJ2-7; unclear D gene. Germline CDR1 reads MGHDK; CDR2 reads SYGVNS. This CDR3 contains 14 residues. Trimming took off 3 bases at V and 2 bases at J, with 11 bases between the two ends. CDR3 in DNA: TGTGCCAGCAGTGACAGGCTTCTCACCTACGAGCAGTACTTC. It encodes CASSDRLLTYEQYF.

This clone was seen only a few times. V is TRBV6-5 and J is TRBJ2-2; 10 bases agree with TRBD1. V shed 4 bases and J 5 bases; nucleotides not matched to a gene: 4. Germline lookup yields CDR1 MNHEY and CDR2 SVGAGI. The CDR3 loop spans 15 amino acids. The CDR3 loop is CASSFGQGETGELFF. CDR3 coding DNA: TGTGCCAGCAGTTTCGGACAGGGGGAAACCGGGGAGCTGTTTTTT.

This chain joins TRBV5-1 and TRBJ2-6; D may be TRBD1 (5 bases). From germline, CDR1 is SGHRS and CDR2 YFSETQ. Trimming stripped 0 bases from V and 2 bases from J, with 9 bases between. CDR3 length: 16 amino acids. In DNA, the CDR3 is TGCGCCAGCAGCTTGGGGGCAGGGACTGGGGCCAACGTCCTGACTTTC. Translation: CASSLGAGTGANVLTF.

The CDR3 region has the DNA TGCGCCAGCAGCACCGGACAGGAACTTGGGAACGAGCAGTACTTC. Protein: CASSTGQELGNEQYF. This chain links TRBV5-1 with TRBJ2-5; the match to TRBD1 covers 7 bases. TRBJ2-7 matches the DNA end more closely, so the J call is doubtful. Germline V lookup: CDR1 SGHRS, CDR2 YFSETQ. CDR3 size: 15 residues.

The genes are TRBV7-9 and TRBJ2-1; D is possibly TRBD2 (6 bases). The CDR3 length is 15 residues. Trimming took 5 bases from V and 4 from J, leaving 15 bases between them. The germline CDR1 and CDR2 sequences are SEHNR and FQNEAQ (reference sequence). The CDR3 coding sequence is TGTGCCAGCAGCCCATCCCAGCGGGTGTACAATGAGCAGTTCTTC. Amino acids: CASSPSQRVYNEQFF.

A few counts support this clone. The CDR3 nucleotides are TGTGCCAGCAGCTTAGAGGGGCTAACACCCGAGCAGTACTTC. Its protein is CASSLEGLTPEQYF. This chain uses TRBV11-2 with TRBJ2-5; D is possibly TRBD1 (5 bases). TRBJ2-7 matches the DNA end more closely, so the J call is doubtful. Per germline, CDR1 SGHAT and CDR2 FQNNGV. The CDR3 spans 14 residues.

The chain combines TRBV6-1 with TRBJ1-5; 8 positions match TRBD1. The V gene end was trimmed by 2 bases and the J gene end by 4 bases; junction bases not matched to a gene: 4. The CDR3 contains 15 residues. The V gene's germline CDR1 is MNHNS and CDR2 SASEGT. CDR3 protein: CASSEQGAINQPQHF. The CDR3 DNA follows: TGTGCCAGCAGTGAACAGGGGGCCATTAATCAGCCCCAGCATTTT.

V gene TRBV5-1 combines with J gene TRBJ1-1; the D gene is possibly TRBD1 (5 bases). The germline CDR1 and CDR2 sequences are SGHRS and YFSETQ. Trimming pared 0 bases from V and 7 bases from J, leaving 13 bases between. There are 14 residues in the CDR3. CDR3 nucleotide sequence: TGCGCCAGCAGCTTGGCCCCAGGGTTCGGTGAAGCTTTCTTT. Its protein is CASSLAPGFGEAFF.

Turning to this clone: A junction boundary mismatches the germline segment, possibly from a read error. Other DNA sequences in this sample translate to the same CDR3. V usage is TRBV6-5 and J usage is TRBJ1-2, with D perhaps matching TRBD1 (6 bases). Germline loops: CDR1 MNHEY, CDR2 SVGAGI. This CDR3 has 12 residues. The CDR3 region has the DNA TGCGCCAGCACCCCGGACAGAAGAGGCTACACCTTC. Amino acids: CASTPDRRGYTF.

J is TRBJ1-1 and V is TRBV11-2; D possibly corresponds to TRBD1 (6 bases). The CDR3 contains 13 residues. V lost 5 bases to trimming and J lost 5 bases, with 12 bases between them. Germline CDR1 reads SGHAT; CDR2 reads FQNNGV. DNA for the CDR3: TGTGCCAGCAGCATCGACAGGAGGACTGAAGCTTTCTTT. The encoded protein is CASSIDRRTEAFF.

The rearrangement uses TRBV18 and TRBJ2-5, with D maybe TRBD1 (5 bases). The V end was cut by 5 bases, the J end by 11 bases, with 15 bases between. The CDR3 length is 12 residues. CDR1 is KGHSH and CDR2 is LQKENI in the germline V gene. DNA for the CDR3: TGTGCCAGCTCAGTCAGGGCGGAAGAGCAGTACTTC. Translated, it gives CASSVRAEEQYF.